This TCR beta chain was identified in a study of T cell repertoires in cytomegalovirus infection. Across the study: Recently identified HLA-C-restricted CMV epitopes were among the peptides used.

As for this clonotype: Its target is unknown.

TCRdb recomputed calls from the reads with MiXCR, one row per CDR3 protein. The data show roughly 87,000 distinct CDR3 sequences, approximately 32% seen once. Germline CDR1 SGHVS, CDR2 FQNEAQ. The J segment lost 5 bases and the V segment lost 2 bases, leaving 7 bases of the junction unmatched. CDR3 length: 16 residues. The chain employs TRBV7-8 and TRBJ2-3; 10 positions agree with TRBD2. The receptor comes from a human donor in good health (CMV status not recorded). Some clones in this sample may be carry-over from other donors' samples. The starting material was CD8+ T cells from cultured PBMCs, obtained from culture after CMV antigen stimulation. This CDR3 is CASSLLSGGAGDTQYF. CDR3 nucleotides: TGTGCCAGCAGCTTATTGAGCGGGGGGGCCGGAGATACGCAGTATTTT. The complete variable domain, with remaining parts taken from reference TRBV7-8 and TRBJ2-3, reads GAGVSQSPRYKVAKRGQDVALRCDPISGHVSLFWYQQALGQGPEFLTYFQNEAQLDKSGLPSDRFFAERPEGSVSTLKIQRTQQEDSAVYLCASSLLSGGAGDTQYFGPGTRLTVL.